What follows are 13 T cell receptor beta chains derived from one specimen sequenced in a study of patients and donors after allogeneic stem cell transplantation. TCRdb redid the calling of the RT-PCR reads with MiXCR, one entry per CDR3 protein. The sample lists about 210,000 distinct CDR3 sequences, around 41% seen once, with under 14% in the top ten. Sequences were obtained from blood, either unsorted or a sorted T cell fraction (not recorded which). The receptors stem from a human donor who was either an allogeneic HSCT recipient or a stem cell or donor lymphocyte infusion donor (not recorded which). It is not recorded whose cells these are; they may come from a transplant donor.

In this sample, this clonotype turned up a few times. The J gene is TRBJ2-7, the V gene TRBV12-3 or TRBV12-4; D possibly corresponds to TRBD1 (5 bases). V lost 7 bases, J lost 6 bases, and 19 bases lay in between. The CDR3 is 14 residues long. CDR3 nucleotides: TGTGCCAGCACCCTCATGGTAGGGGCCTCCGAGCAGTACTTC. Translating it yields CASTLMVGASEQYF.

This clonotype was counted many times. The V and J genes are TRBV10-3 and TRBJ1-4, with D perhaps matching TRBD1 (6 bases). Trimming cost V 6 bases and J 4 bases, with 9 bases left between them. Per germline, CDR1 ENHRY and CDR2 SYGVKD. The CDR3 has 13 residues. The CDR3 DNA follows: TGTGCCATCAGGGACAGCCTTAATGAAAAACTGTTTTTT. Residues: CAIRDSLNEKLFF.

This clonotype was detected a few times. The genes are TRBV12-3 or TRBV12-4 and TRBJ1-2; TRBD1 matches 8 bases. CDR3 length equals 13 residues. V was pared by 5 bases and J by 4 bases, with 3 bases of the junction left unmatched. In DNA form, the CDR3 reads TGTGCCAGCAGTAAGGACAGGGCCTATGGCTACACCTTC. It is translated as CASSKDRAYGYTF.

The chain is built from TRBV7-9 and TRBJ2-7; possibly TRBD1 for D (5 bases). This CDR3 is 13 amino acids long. Between the trimmed V and J ends, which lost 5 bases and 12 bases, there was a span of 20 bases. Germline V gene sequence: CDR1 SEHNR, CDR2 FQNEAQ (reference sequence). In DNA form, the CDR3 reads TGTGCCAGCAGCAGGGGTAATGGCCCAACAAGGTACTTC. It encodes CASSRGNGPTRYF.

The J gene is TRBJ2-6, the V gene TRBV9, with D uncertain. Germline values: CDR1 SGDLS, CDR2 YYNGEE. The V and J ends lost 2 bases and 0 bases respectively, with 6 bases between them. The CDR3 has 15 residues. This CDR3 reads CASSVHHSGANVLTF. The CDR3 coding sequence is TGTGCCAGCAGCGTTCACCACTCTGGGGCCAACGTCCTGACTTTC.

This rearrangement joins TRBV19 to TRBJ1-1; D is undetermined. CDR3 size: 14 residues. V gave up 3 bases and J gave up 1 base, with 9 bases separating them. Germline assignment: CDR1 LNHDA and CDR2 SQIVND (reference sequence). The CDR3 DNA reads TGTGCCAGTAGTATTGCAGGTTCGAACACTGAAGCTTTCTTT. Amino acid sequence: CASSIAGSNTEAFF. Supplemented by reference TRBV19 and TRBJ1-1, the full variable domain reads DGGITQSPKYLFRKEGQNVTLSCEQNLNHDAMYWYRQDPGQGLRLIYYSQIVNDFQKGDIAEGYSVSREKKESFPLTVTSAQKNPTAFYLCASSIAGSNTEAFFGQGTRLTVV.

The chain combines TRBV7-2 with TRBJ1-3; the D is unclear. Germline assignment: CDR1 SGHTA and CDR2 FQGNSA. The CDR3 spans 15 residues. V lost 0 bases and J lost 4, with 10 bases in between. The chain's CDR3 is CASSLAAGLGNTIYF. The DNA for the CDR3 is TGTGCCAGCAGCTTAGCGGCTGGGCTCGGAAACACCATATATTTT.

This clonotype was detected only a few times. CDR3 sequence (DNA): TGTGCCAGCAGCCCGGGGGCAGGGACCAATCAGCCCCAGCATTTT. It encodes CASSPGAGTNQPQHF. The chain carries TRBV11-2 and TRBJ1-5; D might be TRBD1 (6 bases). The CDR3 has 15 residues. Deletions cut 5 bases from V and 3 bases from J, with 14 bases between. CDR1 is SGHAT and CDR2 is FQNNGV in the germline V gene.

There are a few counts of this clonotype. This rearrangement joins TRBV7-9 to TRBJ1-2; D gene unclear. The V gene lost 5 bases and the J gene lost 4 bases, with 11 bases spanning the gap. Germline V CDR1 and CDR2: SEHNR, FQNEAQ (reference sequence). CDR3 length: 13 residues. CDR3 region: CASSSYQPYGYTF. In DNA form, the CDR3 reads TGTGCCAGCAGCAGTTACCAACCCTATGGCTACACCTTC.

The chain recombines TRBV6-1 with TRBJ1-1; D is unresolved. The V and J ends lost 9 bases and 10 bases respectively, with 6 bases between them. The CDR3 loop spans 8 amino acids. Germline CDR1 MNHNS, CDR2 SASEGT. The CDR3 reads CARSGAFF. For the CDR3, the DNA is TGTGCCAGATCAGGAGCTTTCTTT.

This clonotype was seen more than once but under ten times. The chain recombines TRBV9 with TRBJ2-7; tentative D call: TRBD1 (6 bases). The CDR3 contains 14 residues. The V gene lost 2 bases and the J gene lost 8 bases, with 17 bases spanning the gap. Germline loops: CDR1 SGDLS, CDR2 YYNGEE. CDR3 loop: CASSVGGRDTKQYF. The CDR3 nucleotides are TGTGCCAGCAGCGTGGGTGGCCGGGACACTAAGCAGTACTTC.

The table lists this clonotype with a few counts. The chain employs TRBV20-1 and TRBJ2-3; 9 nucleotides agree with TRBD1. This CDR3 region has 14 residues. Trimming cost V 0 bases and J 4 bases; bases outside gene matches: 2. Germline V gene data show CDR1 as DFQATT and CDR2 as SNEGSKA (reference sequence). The CDR3, as DNA: TGCAGTGCTAGAGAGGGACAGGGACCAGATACGCAGTATTTT. Encoded protein: CSAREGQGPDTQYF.

This clonotype was counted between two and nine times. This chain connects TRBV4-2 to TRBJ2-2, with 7 bases matching TRBD2. Germline CDR1 LGHNA, CDR2 YNFKEQ. This CDR3 has 15 residues. V shed 7 bases, J shed 3 bases, and the junction held 8 bases outside the gene matches. The CDR3 sequence is CASTFGGSDTGELFF. CDR3 DNA sequence: TGTGCCAGCACCTTCGGGGGGTCGGACACCGGGGAGCTGTTTTTT.